This paragraph reports one T cell receptor (beta chain). These data come from a study of T cell responses to AZD1222 COVID-19 vaccine. Measured with immunoSEQ multiplex PCR; TCRdb has only the in-frame clones, and not every one. Of some 87,000 clones listed, more than 75% are singletons. V gave up 6 bases and J gave up 4 bases, with 13 bases separating them. CDR1 is MNHNY and CDR2 is SVGAGI in the germline V gene (reference sequence). This CDR3 has 14 residues. The sample was peripheral blood, taken on day 0 of MenACWY control vaccination. The receptor was derived from an adult in good health. The genes are TRBV6-6 and TRBJ1-3, with D possibly being TRBD1 (6 bases). The CDR3 nucleotides read TGTGCCAGCAGCCCAACAGGGACGGGAAACACCATATATTTT. Protein product: CASSPTGTGNTIYF.